This TCR beta chain derives from a study of cytomegalovirus exposure and HLA in healthy donors. Study context: Unique TCR beta sequences numbering approximately 120 million came from 190 million or so T cells in an earlier analysis. From donors who were HLA-typed, an early data release held approximately 80 million unique TCRs.

Study findings and constraints: Information on immune exposure was restricted to one variable (CMV serostatus). After further analysis at a later stage, some 15,000 TCR beta sequences were associated with HLA alleles at 0.05 false discovery rate.

The PCR was carried out with 60 Vbeta primers and 13 Jbeta primers. The table came from immunoSEQ multiplex PCR; TCRdb's copy has only in-frame clones and leaves some out. The sample contains about 100,000 clones, over 65% of which appear only once. In the case of this clone: Its antigen is as yet unknown.

The material sequenced was PBMCs. This sequence was found in a woman between 40 and 55 years old in good health and CMV-seropositive.

The CDR3 loop is CASSVGQAYNEQFF. DNA for the CDR3: TGTGCCAGCAGCGTAGGACAGGCGTACAATGAGCAGTTCTTC. The chain employs TRBV9 and TRBJ2-1, with a possible D match to TRBD1 (6 bases). V lost 0 bases and J lost 4, with 8 bases in between. Germline V CDR1 and CDR2: SGDLS, YYNGEE. This CDR3 has 14 amino acids.